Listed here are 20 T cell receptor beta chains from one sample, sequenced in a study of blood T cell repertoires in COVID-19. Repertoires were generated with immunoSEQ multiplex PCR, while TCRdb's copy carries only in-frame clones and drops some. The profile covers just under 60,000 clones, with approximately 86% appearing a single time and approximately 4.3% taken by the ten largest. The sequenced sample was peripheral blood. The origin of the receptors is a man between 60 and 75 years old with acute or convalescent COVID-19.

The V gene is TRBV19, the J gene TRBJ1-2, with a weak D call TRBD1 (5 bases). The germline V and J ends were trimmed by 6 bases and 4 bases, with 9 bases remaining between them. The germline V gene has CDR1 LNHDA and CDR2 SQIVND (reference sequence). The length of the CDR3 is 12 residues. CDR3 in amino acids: CASRAGIYGYTF. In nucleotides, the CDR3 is TGTGCCAGTAGGGCAGGGATCTATGGCTACACCTTC. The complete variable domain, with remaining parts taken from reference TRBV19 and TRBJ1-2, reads DGGITQSPKYLFRKEGQNVTLSCEQNLNHDAMYWYRQDPGQGLRLIYYSQIVNDFQKGDIAEGYSVSREKKESFPLTVTSAQKNPTAFYLCASRAGIYGYTFGSGTRLTVV.

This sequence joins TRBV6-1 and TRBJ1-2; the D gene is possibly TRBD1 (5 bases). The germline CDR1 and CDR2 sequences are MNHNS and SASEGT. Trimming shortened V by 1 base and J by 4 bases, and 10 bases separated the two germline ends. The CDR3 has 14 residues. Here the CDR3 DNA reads TGTGCCAGCAGTGAAGGGGGCCAGGTCTATGGCTACACCTTC. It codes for CASSEGGQVYGYTF.

The CDR3 coding sequence is TGCGCCAGCAGCGACCGAAGCGGGACAGGGAGGACTGAAGCTTTCTTT. Translation gives CASSDRSGTGRTEAFF. This chain uses TRBV10-2 with TRBJ1-1; 9 nucleotides align to TRBD1. This CDR3 is 16 amino acids long. CDR1 WSHSY and CDR2 SAAADI come from the germline V gene. Trimming cost V 6 bases and J 5 bases; bases outside gene matches: 13.

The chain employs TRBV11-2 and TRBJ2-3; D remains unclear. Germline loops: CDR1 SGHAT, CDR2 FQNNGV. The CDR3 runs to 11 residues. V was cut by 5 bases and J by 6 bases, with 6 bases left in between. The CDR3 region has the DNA TGTGCCAGCAGCCCCGGGGATACGCAGTATTTT. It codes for CASSPGDTQYF.

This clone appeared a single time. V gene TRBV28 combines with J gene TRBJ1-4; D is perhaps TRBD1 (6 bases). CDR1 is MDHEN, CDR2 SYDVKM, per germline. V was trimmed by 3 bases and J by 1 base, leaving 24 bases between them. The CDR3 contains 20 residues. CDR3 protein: CASSFLLYRGQGKTNEKLFF. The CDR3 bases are TGTGCCAGCAGTTTTCTATTATACCGAGGCCAGGGGAAAACTAATGAAAAACTGTTTTTT.

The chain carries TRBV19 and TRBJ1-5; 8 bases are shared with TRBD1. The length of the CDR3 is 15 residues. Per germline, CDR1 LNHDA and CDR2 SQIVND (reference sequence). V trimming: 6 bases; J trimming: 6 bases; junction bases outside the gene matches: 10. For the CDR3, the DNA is TGTGCCAGTAGGCAACCCGGACAGGGACGTCAGCCCCAGCATTTT. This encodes CASRQPGQGRQPQHF.

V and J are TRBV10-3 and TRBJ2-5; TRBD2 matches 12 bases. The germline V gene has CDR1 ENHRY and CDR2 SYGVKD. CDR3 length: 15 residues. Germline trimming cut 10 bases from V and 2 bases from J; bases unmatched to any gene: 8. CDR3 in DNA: TGTGCCACATCCCCTCTAGCGGGAGGGCAAGAGACCCAGTACTTC. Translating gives CATSPLAGGQETQYF.

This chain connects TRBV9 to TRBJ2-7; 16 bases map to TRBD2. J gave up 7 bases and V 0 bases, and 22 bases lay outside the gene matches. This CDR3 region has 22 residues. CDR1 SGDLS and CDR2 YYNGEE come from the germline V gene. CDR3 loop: CASSVGFSSGTSGRASIGEQYF. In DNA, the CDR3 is TGTGCCAGCAGCGTAGGGTTCTCCTCCGGGACTAGCGGGAGGGCCTCCATTGGGGAGCAGTACTTC.

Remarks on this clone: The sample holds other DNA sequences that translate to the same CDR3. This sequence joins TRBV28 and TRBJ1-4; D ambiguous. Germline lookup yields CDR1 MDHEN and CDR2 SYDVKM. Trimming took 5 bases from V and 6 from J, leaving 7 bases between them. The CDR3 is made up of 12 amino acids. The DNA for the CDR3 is TGTGCCAGCAGTGTCCCTCATGAAAAACTGTTTTTT. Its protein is CASSVPHEKLFF.

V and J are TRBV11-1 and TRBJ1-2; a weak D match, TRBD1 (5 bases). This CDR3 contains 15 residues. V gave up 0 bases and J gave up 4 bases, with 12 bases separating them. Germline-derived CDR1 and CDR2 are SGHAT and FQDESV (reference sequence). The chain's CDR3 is CASSLAGGAVYGYTF. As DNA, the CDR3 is TGTGCCAGCAGCTTAGCCGGTGGGGCCGTCTATGGCTACACCTTC.

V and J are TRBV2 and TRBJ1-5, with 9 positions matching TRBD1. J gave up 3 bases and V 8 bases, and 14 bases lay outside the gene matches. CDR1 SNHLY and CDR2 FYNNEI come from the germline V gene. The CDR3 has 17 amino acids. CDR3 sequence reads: CASPGQGKRGDNQPQHF. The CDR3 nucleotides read TGTGCCAGCCCGGGACAGGGTAAGCGGGGGGACAATCAGCCCCAGCATTTT.

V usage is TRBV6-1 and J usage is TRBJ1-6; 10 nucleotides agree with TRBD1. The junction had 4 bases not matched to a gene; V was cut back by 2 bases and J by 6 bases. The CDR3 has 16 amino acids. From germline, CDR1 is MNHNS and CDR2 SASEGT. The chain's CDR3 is CASSEFWDRGNSPLHF. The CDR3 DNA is TGTGCCAGCAGTGAATTCTGGGACAGGGGTAATTCACCCCTCCACTTT.

This chain's CDR3 is CASNHRGSPLHF. CDR3 sequence (DNA): TGTGCCAGCAATCACCGGGGATCACCCCTCCACTTT. The V gene is TRBV6-5, the J gene TRBJ1-6; D is uncertain. The germline CDR1 and CDR2 sequences are MNHEY and SVGAGI. This CDR3 region has 12 residues. V shed 7 bases and J shed 10 bases, with 11 bases lying between them.

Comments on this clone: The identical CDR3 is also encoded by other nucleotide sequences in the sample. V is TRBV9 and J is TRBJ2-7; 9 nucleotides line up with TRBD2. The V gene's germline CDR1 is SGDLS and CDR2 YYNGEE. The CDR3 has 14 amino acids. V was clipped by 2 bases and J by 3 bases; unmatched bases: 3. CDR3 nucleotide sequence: TGTGCCAGCAGCGTCGGCGGGAGGGGCTACGAGCAGTACTTC. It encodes CASSVGGRGYEQYF.

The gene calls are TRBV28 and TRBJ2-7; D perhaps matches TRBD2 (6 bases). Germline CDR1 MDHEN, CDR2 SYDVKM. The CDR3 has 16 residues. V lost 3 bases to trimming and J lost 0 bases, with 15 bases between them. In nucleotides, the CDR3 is TGTGCCAGCAGTTTCGTAACGGGGGTGAGCTCCTACGAGCAGTACTTC. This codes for CASSFVTGVSSYEQYF.

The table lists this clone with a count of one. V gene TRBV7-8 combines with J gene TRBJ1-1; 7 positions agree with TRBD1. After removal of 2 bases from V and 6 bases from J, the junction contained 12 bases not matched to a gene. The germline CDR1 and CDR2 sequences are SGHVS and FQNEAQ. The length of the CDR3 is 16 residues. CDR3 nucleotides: TGTGCCAGCAGCTTAAGAGTAGCGACAGGGATTTCTGAAGCTTTCTTT. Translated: CASSLRVATGISEAFF.

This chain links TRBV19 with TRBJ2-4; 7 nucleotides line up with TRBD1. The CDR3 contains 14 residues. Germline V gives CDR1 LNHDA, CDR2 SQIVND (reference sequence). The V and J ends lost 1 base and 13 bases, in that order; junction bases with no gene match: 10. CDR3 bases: TGTGCCAGTAGTATAGGGACAGGAGGAGGCATCCAGTACTTC. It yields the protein CASSIGTGGGIQYF.

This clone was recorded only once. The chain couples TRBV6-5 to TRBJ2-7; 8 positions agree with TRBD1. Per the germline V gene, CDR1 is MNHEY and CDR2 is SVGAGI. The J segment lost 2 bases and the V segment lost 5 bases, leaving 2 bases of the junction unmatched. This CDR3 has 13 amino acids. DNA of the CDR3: TGTGCCAGCAGTCGGACAGGGACCTACGAGCAGTACTTC. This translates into CASSRTGTYEQYF.

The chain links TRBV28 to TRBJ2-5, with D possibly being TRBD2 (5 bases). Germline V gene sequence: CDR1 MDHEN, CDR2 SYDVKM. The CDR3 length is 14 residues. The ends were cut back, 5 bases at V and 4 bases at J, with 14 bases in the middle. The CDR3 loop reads CASSTRGIGETQYF. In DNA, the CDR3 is TGTGCCAGCAGTACCCGGGGAATTGGAGAGACCCAGTACTTC.

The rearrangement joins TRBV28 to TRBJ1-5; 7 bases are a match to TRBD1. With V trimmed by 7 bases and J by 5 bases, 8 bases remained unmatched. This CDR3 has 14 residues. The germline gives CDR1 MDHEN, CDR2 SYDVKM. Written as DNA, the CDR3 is TGTGCCAGCACCCTAACAGGGGTTCATCAGCCCCAGCATTTT. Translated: CASTLTGVHQPQHF.